The present T cell receptor (beta chain) was sequenced within a study of CD8 T cells in ankylosing spondylitis. On this clonotype itself: Its antigen is as yet unknown.

Study-wide points: Past research had described some motif variants in reactive arthritis synovial fluid and blood. Disease-associated clones were CD8+ and fairly uncommon in peripheral blood. What seemed typical of ankylosing spondylitis blood was a TCR beta motif built from roughly eight highly homologous variants.

This CDR3 has 14 residues. The V gene lost 0 bases and the J gene lost 4 bases, with 10 bases spanning the gap. Germline CDR1 is DFQATT and CDR2 is SNEGSKA (reference sequence). TCRdb ran MiXCR on the 5' RACE reads and lists one entry per CDR3 protein. This sample has roughly 350,000 distinct CDR3 sequences; 7% to 9% occur once, and the top ten carry roughly 15%. This clonotype was obtained from a male donor with ankylosing spondylitis. V is TRBV20-1 and J is TRBJ1-5; D might be TRBD1 (5 bases). Material: blood, either unsorted or a sorted T cell fraction (not recorded which). As DNA, the CDR3 is TGCAGTGCTAGAGATCGGGGGTGGAATCAGCCCCAGCATTTT. Translated: CSARDRGWNQPQHF.